The entry that follows covers one T cell receptor (beta chain) sequence. Its specificity is unknown. The time point denotes: pre-sensitization, week 0. Regarding treatment: therapeutic diphenylcyclopropenone sensitization with weekly scalp DPC. This record comes from a study of human T cells and chemical hapten exposure. General observations from the study: Correlating positively with patch test score were the PT1 expanded TCR counts.

The CDR3 consists of 13 residues. V shed 5 bases and J shed 2 bases, with 10 bases lying between them. CDR1 is MDHEN, CDR2 SYDVKM, per germline. TCRdb passed the RACE reads through MiXCR, listing each CDR3 protein once. Here the sample spans 200,000 to 300,000 distinct CDR3 sequences, approximately 8.6% being singletons. The sequence derives from a woman in her forties with alopecia areata. Some clones in this sample may be carry-over from other donors' samples. The specimen was whole blood, collected in connection with sensitization to the hapten diphenylcyclopropenone (DPC). The chain is built from TRBV28 and TRBJ2-7; D not resolved. The CDR3 loop is CASSPIITYEQYF. The CDR3 DNA sequence: TGTGCCAGCAGTCCGATAATTACCTACGAGCAGTACTTC.